The 10 T cell receptor beta chains in this list originate from one sample, sequenced in a study of regulatory T cells in long-lasting Graves disease. Building the TCR beta libraries relied on iRepertoire HTBI primers, and CDR3 regions underwent Arm-PCR. TCRdb ran MiXCR on the multiplex PCR reads and lists one entry per CDR3 protein. The sample lists about 310,000 distinct CDR3 sequences; 18% were seen once. Documented time point: newly diagnosed GD, antithyroid drugs for less than 3 months. PBMC RNA served as the TCR library source. This sample comprised peripheral blood mononuclear cells (PBMCs), obtained at new diagnosis, from a patient treated with antithyroid drugs. These receptors were obtained from a female donor with Graves disease.

This clonotype was seen ten or more times. The rearrangement joins TRBV29-1 to TRBJ2-1; TRBD2 aligns across 14 bases. The CDR3 runs to 14 residues. The V gene's germline CDR1 is SQVTM and CDR2 ANQGSEA. Trimming cost V 4 bases and J 6 bases; bases outside gene matches: 2. The CDR3 loop is CSVAGLAGVNEQFF. The CDR3 DNA follows: TGCAGCGTTGCGGGACTAGCGGGAGTCAATGAGCAGTTCTTC.

This clonotype was picked up many times. The gene calls are TRBV28 and TRBJ2-7; D is perhaps TRBD2 (5 bases). Germline CDR1 is MDHEN and CDR2 is SYDVKM. This CDR3 is 13 amino acids long. The germline V and J ends were trimmed by 8 bases and 2 bases, with 13 bases remaining between them. CDR3 protein: CASRRATPYEQYF. Written as DNA, the CDR3 is TGTGCCAGCCGGCGGGCGACCCCCTACGAGCAGTACTTC.

At least ten counts were recorded for this clonotype. The J gene is TRBJ1-6, the V gene TRBV12-5; no firm D call. This CDR3 spans 12 amino acids. Germline lookup yields CDR1 LGHNT and CDR2 FRNRAP. The V end lost 3 bases, the J end lost 13 bases, and 10 bases lay between the germline ends. The chain's CDR3 is CASGFPTSPLHF. CDR3 in DNA: TGTGCTAGTGGTTTCCCTACCTCTCCCCTCCACTTT. The variable domain in full, completed from reference TRBV12-5 and TRBJ1-6, reads DARVTQTPRHKVTEMGQEVTMRCQPILGHNTVFWYRQTMMQGLELLAYFRNRAPLDDSGMPKDRFSAEMPDATLATLKIQPSEPRDSAVYFCASGFPTSPLHFGNGTRLTVT.

This clonotype was counted ten times or more. This sequence joins TRBV2 and TRBJ2-5; D unclear. This CDR3 has 17 amino acids. Per germline, CDR1 SNHLY and CDR2 FYNNEI. The V and J ends lost 2 bases and 4 bases respectively, with 20 bases between them. CDR3: CASSEFGLKEPRETQYF. CDR3 nucleotide sequence: TGTGCCAGCAGTGAATTCGGGCTAAAGGAACCGAGAGAGACCCAGTACTTC.

J is TRBJ1-5 and V is TRBV7-9; D uncertain. Germline V gene sequence: CDR1 SEHNR, CDR2 FQNEAQ (reference sequence). The CDR3 is made up of 13 amino acids. V dropped 3 bases and J dropped 3 bases, with 6 bases sitting between them. The CDR3 sequence: CASSLSDNQPQHF. Written as DNA, the CDR3 is TGTGCCAGCAGCTTGTCAGACAATCAGCCCCAGCATTTT.

In its sample, this clonotype was seen many times. An end of the junction does not agree with germline; a read error may underlie this. The chain employs TRBV12-3 or TRBV12-4 and TRBJ2-1; 10 nucleotides match TRBD2. The CDR3 is 14 amino acids. Here the CDR3 DNA reads TGTGCCAGCAGTCTAGCGGGGGCCTACAATGAGCAGTTCTTC. Its translation is CASSLAGAYNEQFF.

This clonotype was observed many times. The chain joins TRBV12-3 or TRBV12-4 to TRBJ2-4, with TRBD2 matching 10 bases. J gave up 7 bases and V 7 bases, and 7 bases lay outside the gene matches. This CDR3 has 14 residues. CDR3 amino acids: CASMGLAGVNIQYF. The CDR3 DNA sequence: TGTGCCAGCATGGGCCTAGCGGGAGTGAACATTCAGTACTTC.

In this sample, this clonotype turned up once. The CDR3 is CASSPAGSASNEQFF. Here the CDR3 DNA reads TGTGCCAGCAGCCCGGCAGGGTCGGCGTCCAATGAGCAGTTCTTC. V and J are TRBV11-2 and TRBJ2-1; maybe TRBD1 (5 bases). This CDR3 comprises 15 residues. V lost 5 bases and J lost 6, with 17 bases in between. The germline V gene encodes CDR1 SGHAT and CDR2 FQNNGV.

This clonotype came up many times. The chain joins TRBV11-2 to TRBJ2-7; no firm D call. V dropped 2 bases and J dropped 2 bases, with 4 bases sitting between them. This CDR3 spans 12 amino acids. Germline loops: CDR1 SGHAT, CDR2 FQNNGV. The DNA for the CDR3 is TGTGCCAGCAGCTTACGCCCCTACGAGCAGTACTTC. It specifies CASSLRPYEQYF.

At least ten counts were recorded for this clonotype. J is TRBJ2-7 and V is TRBV28; D ambiguous. Germline V gives CDR1 MDHEN, CDR2 SYDVKM. This CDR3 is built from 14 residues. Trimming pared 4 bases from V and 0 bases from J, leaving 10 bases between. The CDR3 is CASSSLLSSYEQYF. CDR3 DNA sequence: TGTGCCAGCAGTTCGTTGTTGAGCTCCTACGAGCAGTACTTC.